This T cell receptor (beta chain) was obtained from a study of blood T cell repertoires in COVID-19 (dated by TCRdb to 2019 to 2021). Study-wide context: The collaborator samples originated in the United States, Italy and Spain and spanned the acute and convalescent phases of COVID-19. The material from the prospective study consisted of cDNA or gDNA derived from T cells, B-cell-depleted T cells, or PBMCs. Deeply sampled blood TCRbeta repertoires from subjects exposed to, actively infected with, or recovered from COVID-19 were included in the dataset. A freely available public database, intended as a resource for researchers studying the immune response to SARS-CoV-2, is where the repertoires were released. The samples were drawn from the first 160 participants of the ongoing ImmuneRACE study and from over 950 subjects provided by 6 global collaborators. The sample metadata nearly always contained a de-identified subject ID, COVID-19 status, age in years and sex. Where HLA class I and class II types were available, the types were taken from metadata supplied by the sample provider, not from assay-based typing.

V is reduced by 4 bases and J by 0 bases, leaving a spacing of 10 bases between them. The CDR3 contains 15 residues, cysteine and phenylalanine counted. The DNA shown is the 45-base CDR3, in frame from base 1. From a lookup of the germline V gene (reference sequence), CDR1 and CDR2 are LGHDT and YNNKEL. TCRbeta CDR3 regions were amplified from genomic DNA using the immunoSEQ Assay, a bias-controlled multiplex PCR. Per the original workflow: The number of nucleated cells in each sample was estimated from the amplification of reference gene primers within the assay. Sequence reads were collapsed and filtered to measure the absolute abundance of every unique TCRbeta CDR3 rearrangement. For each sample, productive Simpson clonality was calculated by taking the square root of Simpson's diversity index across productive rearrangements. TCRdb limited this immuneACCESS table to in-frame rearrangements with V and J called. A share of clones is missing; checked studies link under half to unresolved V genes, and the rest is unexplained. The V and J calls and clone size come from that table; D and trimming were worked out from the DNA. The table for this sample lists 250,000 or so clones; 84% of them were counted only once. Jointly, the top ten make up roughly 4% of the sample.

The collaborating institutions used their own protocols to collect whole blood in K2EDTA tubes. For TCRbeta analysis, collaborators shipped samples as frozen whole blood, isolated PBMCs, or DNA extracted from either of those sample types. Points on this clone: There is no known antigen for this receptor. The record has no base qualities; no much larger clone is one base away.

General conclusions and limits of the study: The quantity of clinical and demographic metadata differed by source and by participant and was supplied without curation.

The sample consisted of peripheral blood. The sequence came from a man between 50 and 59 years old with acute or convalescent COVID-19. The chain links TRBV3-1 (or the pseudogene TRBV3-2) with TRBJ2-1; the D gene assignment is ambiguous. The CDR3 in this case is CASSPYWSSYNEQFF. The DNA sequence follows: TGTGCCAGCAGCCCCTACTGGAGCTCCTACAATGAGCAGTTCTTC.